This passage covers 12 T cell receptor beta chains from one sample sequenced in a study of T cells after yellow fever vaccination. Each CDR3 protein gets one entry after TCRdb re-called the 5' RACE reads with MiXCR. Of under 300,000 distinct CDR3 sequences in the sample, 6.9% are singletons; the top ten hold roughly 0.86%. This sample comprised CD4+ T cells sorted from PBMCs, obtained 15 days after the yellow fever booster vaccination. These receptor sequences come from a young man who received the YFV17D yellow fever vaccine.

The genes are TRBV28 and TRBJ2-3, with TRBD2 matching 7 bases. The germline V gene encodes CDR1 MDHEN and CDR2 SYDVKM. Losses at the gene ends were 8 bases for V and 1 base for J; bases not matched to a gene: 6. The CDR3 has 14 residues. The CDR3 nucleotides are TGTGCCAGCCGTGGTGGGGGGGGCACAGATACGCAGTATTTT. This sequence encodes CASRGGGGTDTQYF.

This clonotype was picked up a small number of times. This chain links TRBV5-1 with TRBJ2-5, with D possibly TRBD1 on 6 matching bases. From germline, CDR1 is SGHRS and CDR2 YFSETQ. The CDR3 contains 14 residues. V was shortened by 3 bases and J by 5 bases, with 14 bases between the two germline ends. CDR3 bases: TGCGCCAGCAGCTCGGGACAATCCAAGGAGACCCAGTACTTC. Translation: CASSSGQSKETQYF. Using reference TRBV5-1 and TRBJ2-5 for the parts outside the CDR3, the full variable domain is KAGVTQTPRYLIKTRGQQVTLSCSPISGHRSVSWYQQTPGQGLQFLFEYFSETQRNKGNFPGRFSGRQFSNSRSEMNVSTLELGDSALYLCASSSGQSKETQYFGPGTRLLVL.

This rearrangement joins TRBV18 to TRBJ1-2, with D possibly matching TRBD1 (6 bases). V was pared by 5 bases and J by 6 bases, with 16 bases between. The CDR3 spans 14 residues. Germline V gene sequence: CDR1 KGHSH, CDR2 LQKENI. CDR3 region: CASSTGGGADGYTF. In nucleotides, the CDR3 is TGTGCCAGCTCAACGGGTGGGGGCGCGGATGGCTACACCTTC.

This clonotype was seen more than once but under ten times. J is TRBJ1-5 and V is TRBV20-1; D may be TRBD1 (6 bases). The ends were cut back, 2 bases at V and 0 bases at J, with 11 bases in the middle. The germline CDR1 and CDR2 sequences are DFQATT and SNEGSKA (reference sequence). CDR3 length: 15 amino acids. CDR3 sequence reads: CSARNPGHSNQPQHF. The CDR3 DNA reads TGCAGTGCTAGAAACCCGGGACATAGCAATCAGCCCCAGCATTTT.

This clonotype showed up just a few times. The chain couples TRBV18 to TRBJ2-7; D is perhaps TRBD2 (6 bases). The germline V gene has CDR1 KGHSH and CDR2 LQKENI. Trimming removed 6 bases at V and 1 base at J, with 13 bases between. The CDR3 has 14 residues. CDR3 coding DNA: TGTGCCAGCTCGAATGTGGGGGGATCCTACGAGCAGTACTTC. This gives the protein CASSNVGGSYEQYF.

The sample holds many counts of this clonotype. The rearrangement joins TRBV4-3 to TRBJ2-5; maybe TRBD1 (5 bases). The CDR3 is made up of 14 amino acids. Germline V gene sequence: CDR1 LGHNA, CDR2 YSLEER. Trimming removed 4 bases from V and 2 bases from J, with 11 bases in between. The CDR3 DNA is TGCGCCAGCAGCCCCAATTCAGGGCAAGAGACCCAGTACTTC. Translating it yields CASSPNSGQETQYF.

This clonotype appeared a few times. The chain links TRBV20-1 to TRBJ2-3; D uncertain. Germline V gene lookup returns CDR1 DFQATT and CDR2 SNEGSKA (reference sequence). The CDR3 totals 13 residues. The V end was cut by 2 bases, the J end by 3 bases, with 9 bases between. CDR3 residues: CSARNLGTDTQYF. The CDR3 DNA is TGCAGTGCTAGAAATCTTGGGACAGATACGCAGTATTTT.

The genes are TRBV7-2 and TRBJ2-1; TRBD2 matches at 9 bases. CDR3 length: 16 amino acids. V shed 5 bases and J 2 bases; nucleotides not matched to a gene: 7. CDR1 is SGHTA and CDR2 is FQGNSA in the germline V gene. CDR3 nucleotide sequence: TGTGCCAGCAGCACAACACTAGCGGGTCCCTACAATGAGCAGTTCTTC. The encoded protein is CASSTTLAGPYNEQFF. The whole variable domain, remainder taken from reference TRBV7-2 and TRBJ2-1, is GAGVSQSPSNKVTEKGKDVELRCDPISGHTALYWYRQSLGQGLEFLIYFQGNSAPDKSGLPSDRFSAERTGGSVSTLTIQRTQQEDSAVYLCASSTTLAGPYNEQFFGPGTRLTVL.

In its sample, this clonotype was seen a few times. V is TRBV5-1 and J is TRBJ2-7, with 11 positions matching TRBD1. Germline CDR1 is SGHRS and CDR2 is YFSETQ. J lost 6 bases, V lost 3 bases, and 8 bases had no gene match. CDR3 length: 15 amino acids. The CDR3 DNA is TGCGCCAGCAGCTGGGGGACAGGGGGTGGAGGCGAGCAGTACTTC. The encoded protein is CASSWGTGGGGEQYF.

This clonotype came up many times. The genes are TRBV20-1 and TRBJ2-3, with 10 bases aligning to TRBD2. The ends lost 0 bases at V and 1 base at J; junction bases unmatched: 1. CDR1 and CDR2 from the germline V gene are DFQATT and SNEGSKA (reference sequence). This CDR3 has 15 residues. DNA of the CDR3: TGCAGTGCTAGAGACAGCGGGAGGGGCACAGATACGCAGTATTTT. This gives the protein CSARDSGRGTDTQYF.

The gene calls are TRBV7-9 and TRBJ2-7; D gene unclear. V was trimmed by 8 bases and J by 2 bases, leaving 7 bases between them. This CDR3 is 11 amino acids long. CDR1 is SEHNR and CDR2 is FQNEAQ in the germline V gene (reference sequence). The DNA of the CDR3 is TGTGCCAGCGGGCAGCCCTACGAGCAGTACTTC. Translation: CASGQPYEQYF.

The chain has TRBV18 and TRBJ2-1; 7 positions agree with TRBD2. CDR3 length: 16 residues. V was pared by 0 bases and J by 6 bases, with 8 bases of the junction left unmatched. Germline values: CDR1 KGHSH, CDR2 LQKENI. The CDR3 DNA is TGTGCCAGCTCACCACCTGGACTAGGGGTGGGCAATGAGCAGTTCTTC. Its protein is CASSPPGLGVGNEQFF.